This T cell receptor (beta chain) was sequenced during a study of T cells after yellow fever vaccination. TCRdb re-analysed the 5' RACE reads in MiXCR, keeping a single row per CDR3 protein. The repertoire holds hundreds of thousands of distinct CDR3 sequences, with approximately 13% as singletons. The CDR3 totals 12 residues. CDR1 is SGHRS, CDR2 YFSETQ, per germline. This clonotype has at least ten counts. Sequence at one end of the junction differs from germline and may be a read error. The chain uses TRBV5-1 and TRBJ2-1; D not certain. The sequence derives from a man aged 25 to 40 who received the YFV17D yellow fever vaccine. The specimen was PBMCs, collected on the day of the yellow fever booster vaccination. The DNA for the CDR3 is TGTGCCAGCAGCTTAGTTAGCAATGAGCAGTTCTTC. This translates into CASSLVSNEQFF.